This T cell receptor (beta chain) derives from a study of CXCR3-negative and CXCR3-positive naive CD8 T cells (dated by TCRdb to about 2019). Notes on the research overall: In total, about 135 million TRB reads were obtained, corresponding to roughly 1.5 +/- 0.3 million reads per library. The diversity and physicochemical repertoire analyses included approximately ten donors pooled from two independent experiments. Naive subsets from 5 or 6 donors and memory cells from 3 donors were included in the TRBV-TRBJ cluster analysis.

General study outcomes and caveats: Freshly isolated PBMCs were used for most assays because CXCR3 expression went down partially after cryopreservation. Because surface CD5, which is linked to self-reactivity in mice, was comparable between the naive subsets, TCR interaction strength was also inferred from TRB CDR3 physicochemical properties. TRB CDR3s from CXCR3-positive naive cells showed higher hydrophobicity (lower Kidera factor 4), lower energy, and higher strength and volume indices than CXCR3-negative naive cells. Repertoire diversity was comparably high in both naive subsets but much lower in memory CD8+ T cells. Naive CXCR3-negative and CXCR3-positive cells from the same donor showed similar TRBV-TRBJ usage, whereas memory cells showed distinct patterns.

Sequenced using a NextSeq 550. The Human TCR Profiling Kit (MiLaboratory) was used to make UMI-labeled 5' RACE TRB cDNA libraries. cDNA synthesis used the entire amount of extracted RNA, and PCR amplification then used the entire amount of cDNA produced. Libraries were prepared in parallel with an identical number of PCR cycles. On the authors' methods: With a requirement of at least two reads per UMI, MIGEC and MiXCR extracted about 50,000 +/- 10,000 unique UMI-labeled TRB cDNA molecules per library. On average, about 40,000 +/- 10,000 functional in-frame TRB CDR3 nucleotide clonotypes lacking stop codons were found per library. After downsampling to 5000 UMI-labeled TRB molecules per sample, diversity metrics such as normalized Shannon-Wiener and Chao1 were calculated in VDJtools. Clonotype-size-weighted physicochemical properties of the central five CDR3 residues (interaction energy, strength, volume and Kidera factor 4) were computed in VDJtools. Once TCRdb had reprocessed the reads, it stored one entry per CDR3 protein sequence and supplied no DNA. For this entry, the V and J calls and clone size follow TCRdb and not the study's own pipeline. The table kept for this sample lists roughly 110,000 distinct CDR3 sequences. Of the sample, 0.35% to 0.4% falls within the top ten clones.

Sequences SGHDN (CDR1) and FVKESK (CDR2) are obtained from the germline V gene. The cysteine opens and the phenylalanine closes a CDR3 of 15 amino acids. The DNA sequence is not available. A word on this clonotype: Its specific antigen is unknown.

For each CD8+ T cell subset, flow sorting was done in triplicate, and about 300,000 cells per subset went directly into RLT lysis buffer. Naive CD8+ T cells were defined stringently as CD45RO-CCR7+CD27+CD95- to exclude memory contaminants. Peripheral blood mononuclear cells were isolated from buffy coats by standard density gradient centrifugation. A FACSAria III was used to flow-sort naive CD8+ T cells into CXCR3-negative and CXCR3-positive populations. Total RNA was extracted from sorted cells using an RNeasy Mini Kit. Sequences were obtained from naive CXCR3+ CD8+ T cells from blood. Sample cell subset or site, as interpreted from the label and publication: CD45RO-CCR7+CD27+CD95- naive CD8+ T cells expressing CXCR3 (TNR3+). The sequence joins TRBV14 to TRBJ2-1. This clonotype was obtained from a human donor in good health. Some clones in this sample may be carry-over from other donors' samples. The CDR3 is CASSQSGISYNEQFF.